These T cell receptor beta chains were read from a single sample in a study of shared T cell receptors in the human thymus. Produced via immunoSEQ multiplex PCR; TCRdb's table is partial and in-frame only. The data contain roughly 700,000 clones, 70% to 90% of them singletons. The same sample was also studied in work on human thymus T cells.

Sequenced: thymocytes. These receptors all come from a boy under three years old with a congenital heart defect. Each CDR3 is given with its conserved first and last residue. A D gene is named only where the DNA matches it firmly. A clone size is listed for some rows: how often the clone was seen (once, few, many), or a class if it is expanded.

CASSLLRRETQYF | TGCGCCAGCAGCCTCCTTCGGAGAGAGACCCAGTACTTC | TRBJ2-5 | NA | NA | TRBV4-3 | 13
CSVVSGSKDEQFF | TGCAGCGTTGTCAGCGGGAGCAAAGATGAGCAGTTCTTC | TRBJ2-1 | NA | TRBD2 | TRBV29-1 | 13
CASSPVDRTTDTQYF | TGTGCCAGCAGCCCCGTGGACAGGACCACAGATACGCAGTATTTT | TRBJ2-3 | NA | TRBD1 | TRBV11-3 | 15
CASSQTTGRSAYEQYF | TGCGCCAGCAGCCAAACGACAGGCCGGAGTGCCTACGAGCAGTACTTC | TRBJ2-7 | NA | NA | TRBV4-3 | 16
CASSLRGSVYEQYF | TGTGCCAGCAGCCTCAGAGGGAGTGTTTACGAGCAGTACTTC | TRBJ2-7 | NA | NA | TRBV7-9 | 14
CAWQYNQETQYF | TGTGCCTGGCAATACAACCAAGAGACCCAGTACTTC | TRBJ2-5 | NA | NA | TRBV30 | 12
CASSYRLEDSEQYF | TGTGCCAGCAGCTACCGACTAGAAGATTCCGAGCAGTACTTC | TRBJ2-7 | NA | NA | TRBV4-2 | 14
CASSSLAGGTDTQYF | TGTGCCAGCAGTTCCCTGGCAGGGGGCACAGATACGCAGTATTTT | TRBJ2-3 | once | NA | TRBV6-5 | 15
CASRTGTDSNQPQHF | TGTGCCAGCAGAACCGGGACAGATAGCAATCAGCCCCAGCATTTT | TRBJ1-5 | NA | TRBD1 | TRBV6-5 | 15
CAWSVRRESAFF | TGTGCCTGGAGTGTACGGAGGGAGTCAGCTTTCTTT | TRBJ1-1 | NA | NA | TRBV30 | 12
CASSPTVHEQYF | TGTGCCAGCAGCCCGACAGTCCACGAGCAGTACTTC | TRBJ2-7 | NA | NA | TRBV14 | 12
CASSLRQGDPGEQYF | TGTGCCAGCAGCTTAAGACAGGGGGACCCCGGGGAGCAGTACTTC | TRBJ2-7 | few | TRBD1 | TRBV7-6 | 15
CASSSPGAGGLRTGELFF | TGTGCCAGCAGCTCGCCAGGGGCGGGAGGTTTGCGCACCGGGGAGCTGTTTTTT | TRBJ2-2 | few | TRBD2 | TRBV5-4 | 18
CATSMPTGWGNTIYF | TGTGCCACCAGCATGCCGACAGGGTGGGGAAACACCATATATTTT | TRBJ1-3 | NA | TRBD1 | TRBV15 | 15
CASSDPRGLAGASSYEQYF | TGTGCCAGCAGTGATCCACGGGGACTAGCGGGAGCAAGCTCCTACGAGCAGTACTTC | TRBJ2-7 | NA | TRBD2 | TRBV2 | 19
CASSIGGEGYPF | TGTGCCAGTAGTATAGGGGGGGAAGGCTACCCCTTC | TRBJ1-2 | NA | NA | TRBV19 | 12
CASSYTTGETEAFF | TGTGCCAGCAGTTATACGACAGGGGAAACTGAAGCTTTCTTT | TRBJ1-1 | once | TRBD1 | TRBV6-5 | 14
CATSSIRGVTDTQYF | TGTGCCACCAGCTCTATTCGGGGAGTCACAGATACGCAGTATTTT | TRBJ2-3 | NA | NA | TRBV15 | 15
CASRAGTGGSNQPQHF | TGTGCCAGCAGAGCCGGGACAGGGGGTAGCAATCAGCCCCAGCATTTT | TRBJ1-5 | NA | TRBD1 | TRBV27 | 16
CASSLSTVNTEAFF | TGTGCCAGCAGTTTATCCACAGTTAACACTGAAGCTTTCTTT | TRBJ1-1 | NA | NA | TRBV27 | 14
CASSPGTGGNQPQHF | TGTGCCAGCAGCCCCGGGACAGGGGGCAATCAGCCCCAGCATTTT | TRBJ1-5 | NA | TRBD1 | TRBV7-2 | 15
CASSLAPSGTGYLRNYEQYF | TGCGCCAGCAGCTTGGCCCCTTCCGGGACAGGGTACTTGAGGAACTACGAGCAGTACTTC | TRBJ2-7 | NA | TRBD1 | TRBV5-1 | 20
CASSPPGTPFFLGYGYTF | TGTGCCAGCAGTCCCCCCGGGACACCTTTCTTCCTAGGGTATGGCTACACCTTC | TRBJ1-2 | NA | NA | TRBV5-6 | 18
CASSFGPGQFSYEQYF | TGTGCCAGCAGCTTTGGCCCGGGACAGTTCTCCTACGAGCAGTACTTC | TRBJ2-7 | NA | TRBD1 | TRBV11-2 | 16
CASSLGWGEGRREKLFF | TGTGCCAGCAGCTTAGGATGGGGGGAGGGTAGAAGAGAAAAACTGTTTTTT | TRBJ1-4 | once | NA | TRBV11-2 | 17